Below, 20 T cell receptor beta chains from the same sample are listed, as sequenced in a study of post-analysis software for immune sequencing data. Presence of unique molecular identifiers characterized the TCR beta cDNA libraries. TCRdb redid the calling of the PCR reads with MiXCR, one entry per CDR3 protein. The sample holds 150,000 or so distinct CDR3 sequences, around 34% seen once. This specimen consisted of blood, obtained after autologous hematopoietic stem cell transplantation. All receptors come from a girl between 5 and 17 years old with multiple sclerosis.

This clonotype was picked up a small number of times. V is TRBV3-1 and J is TRBJ2-1; 8 positions match TRBD2. The J call may not be correct, given that the DNA end is closer to TRBJ2-7. The V gene's germline CDR1 is LGHDT and CDR2 YNNKEL (reference sequence). This CDR3 is built from 16 residues. CDR3 protein: CASSRGREGPYNEQYF. CDR3 in DNA: TGTGCCAGCAGCCGAGGCCGGGAGGGCCCCTACAATGAGCAGTACTTC.

This clonotype was found many times. This chain uses TRBV20-1 with TRBJ2-3; possibly TRBD2 for D (5 bases). Between the trimmed V and J ends, which lost 5 bases and 0 bases, there was a span of 18 bases. Germline-derived CDR1 and CDR2 are DFQATT and SNEGSKA (reference sequence). CDR3 length: 16 residues. CDR3 DNA sequence: TGCAGTGCTCTCCTTCGGCGGGCTTCGAGCACAGATACGCAGTATTTT. Translation: CSALLRRASSTDTQYF.

A few counts support this clonotype. The V gene is TRBV27, the J gene TRBJ1-1; D is possibly TRBD1 (5 bases). V gave up 8 bases and J gave up 1 base, with 11 bases separating them. This CDR3 comprises 13 residues. Germline CDR1 is MNHEY and CDR2 is SMNVEV (reference sequence). As DNA, the CDR3 is TGTGCCAGCTCTATGGGGGGGAACACTGAAGCTTTCTTT. This codes for CASSMGGNTEAFF.

This clonotype was seen only once. The chain carries TRBV12-3 or TRBV12-4 and TRBJ1-4; 8 bases line up with TRBD1. This CDR3 comprises 13 residues. V lost 7 bases and J lost 8; bases outside the gene matches: 6. Here the CDR3 DNA reads TGTGCCAGCAACAGGGGGGGTCGCGAAAAACTGTTTTTT. It codes for CASNRGGREKLFF.

At least ten counts were recorded for this clonotype. The gene calls are TRBV29-1 and TRBJ2-3, with 9 bases fitting TRBD2. V gave up 6 bases and J gave up 5 bases; unmatched junction bases: 9. The CDR3 covers 14 residues. Germline-derived CDR1 and CDR2 are SQVTM and ANQGSEA. CDR3 in amino acids: CSVRASGEGDTQYF. CDR3 nucleotide sequence: TGCAGCGTCCGGGCTAGCGGGGAGGGAGATACGCAGTATTTT.

This clonotype has just one count. The chain uses TRBV30 and TRBJ1-2; 7 nucleotides match TRBD1. After removal of 2 bases from V and 6 bases from J, the junction contained 3 bases not matched to a gene. The length of the CDR3 is 12 residues. Per germline, CDR1 GTSNPN and CDR2 SVGIG (reference sequence). In nucleotides, the CDR3 is TGTGCCTGGAGTTACACAGGGGATGGCTACACCTTC. Its translation is CAWSYTGDGYTF. The full variable domain, its missing parts supplied by reference TRBV30 and TRBJ1-2, is SQTIHQWPATLVQPVGSPLSLECTVEGTSNPNLYWYRQAAGRGLQLLFYSVGIGQISSEVPQNLSASRPQDRQFILSSKKLLLSDSGFYLCAWSYTGDGYTFGSGTRLTVV.

This chain links TRBV9 with TRBJ2-4, with D maybe TRBD2 (7 bases). The end of the DNA fits TRBJ2-7 better, so the J call may be wrong. The CDR3 extends over 15 amino acids. Germline loops: CDR1 SGDLS, CDR2 YYNGEE. CDR3 coding DNA: TGTGCCAGCAGCCCATCGGGGGGCGTTGTCAACGAGCAGTACTTC. This encodes CASSPSGGVVNEQYF.

V usage is TRBV14 and J usage is TRBJ2-5; the D call may be TRBD1 or TRBD2 (6 bases each). The CDR3 sequence is 13 residues long. Germline V CDR1 and CDR2: SGHDN, FVKESK. V was pared by 4 bases and J by 11 bases, with 17 bases between. CDR3 in DNA: TGTGCCAGCAGCCCTACAGGGTTCCGGGAGCAGTACTTC. This gives the protein CASSPTGFREQYF.

This clonotype was seen a few times. This chain uses TRBV28 with TRBJ2-7; 12 nucleotides match TRBD2. The CDR3 runs to 16 residues. V trimming: 6 bases; J trimming: 0 bases; junction bases outside the gene matches: 6. Germline assignment: CDR1 MDHEN and CDR2 SYDVKM. Written as DNA, the CDR3 is TGTGCCAGCAGCCCAACTAGCGGGAGGATCTCCTACGAGCAGTACTTC. Its translation: CASSPTSGRISYEQYF.

This clonotype showed up many times. The rearrangement uses TRBV29-1 and TRBJ2-3; 7 bases align to TRBD2. The CDR3 totals 13 residues. The trim removed 4 bases at V and 4 bases at J, leaving 5 bases unmatched. Germline loops: CDR1 SQVTM, CDR2 ANQGSEA. CDR3: CSVGGSGPDTQYF. DNA for the CDR3: TGCAGCGTTGGCGGGAGTGGCCCAGATACGCAGTATTTT.

This clonotype has only one observation. CDR3 sequence (DNA): TGTGCCAGCAGCCGGGGACGCCCCAGGCTAGCGCTGTACAATGAGCAGTTCTTC. Translation: CASSRGRPRLALYNEQFF. The chain combines TRBV11-2 with TRBJ2-1; a weak D match, TRBD2 (6 bases). CDR3 length: 18 residues. V was clipped by 5 bases and J by 4 bases, with 24 bases between them. Per the germline V gene, CDR1 is SGHAT and CDR2 is FQNNGV.

CDR3 in amino acids: CASRGSQGYEQYF. For the CDR3, the DNA is TGTGCCAGCAGGGGCTCACAGGGGTACGAGCAGTACTTC. The chain joins TRBV12-3 or TRBV12-4 to TRBJ2-7; 7 bases agree with TRBD1. The V segment lost 6 bases and the J segment 4 bases; nucleotides outside the gene matches: 6. The CDR3 is made up of 13 amino acids.

This clonotype was observed a few times. V gene TRBV2 combines with J gene TRBJ1-5, with TRBD1 matching 7 bases. Trimming removed 4 bases from V and 6 bases from J; junction bases left unmatched: 9. Germline values: CDR1 SNHLY, CDR2 FYNNEI. The CDR3 totals 15 residues. CDR3 in amino acids: CASSAARGHSQPQHF. The CDR3, as DNA: TGTGCCAGCAGTGCTGCAAGGGGGCACAGTCAGCCCCAGCATTTT.

This clonotype was recorded a few times. The chain recombines TRBV7-9 with TRBJ2-7; 14 bases are shared with TRBD2. V lost 1 base to trimming and J lost 8 bases; unmatched junction nucleotides: 1. CDR3 length: 14 residues. CDR1 and CDR2 (germline): SEHNR, FQNEAQ (reference sequence). The DNA of the CDR3 is TGTGCCAGCAGCTTAGGGACTAGCGGGAGGCAGCAGTACTTC. This translates into CASSLGTSGRQQYF. The entire variable domain, with the rest obtained from reference TRBV7-9 and TRBJ2-7, is as follows: DTGVSQNPRHKITKRGQNVTFRCDPISEHNRLYWYRQTLGQGPEFLTYFQNEAQLEKSRLLSDRFSAERPKGSFSTLEIQRTEQGDSAMYLCASSLGTSGRQQYFGPGTRLTVT.

This clonotype was recorded at least ten times. This chain links TRBV5-5 with TRBJ2-4, with D unclear. The germline V and J ends were trimmed by 2 bases and 6 bases, with 6 bases remaining between them. Germline V CDR1 and CDR2: SGHKS, YYEKEE (reference sequence). This CDR3 has 12 residues. The CDR3 sequence is CASSLGINIQYF. CDR3 nucleotides: TGTGCCAGCAGCTTAGGCATAAACATTCAGTACTTC.

This clonotype was observed a few times. This rearrangement joins TRBV6-5 to TRBJ2-5; TRBD2 agrees at 8 bases. The ends lost 5 bases at V and 0 bases at J; junction bases unmatched: 8. Germline values: CDR1 MNHEY, CDR2 SVGAGI. CDR3 size: 16 residues. The CDR3 bases are TGTGCCAGCAGTACCGTAGCGGGACCGTACCAAGAGACCCAGTACTTC. This sequence encodes CASSTVAGPYQETQYF.

This clonotype was detected a few times. The chain combines TRBV24-1 with TRBJ2-1; TRBD2 matches at 8 bases. The junction had 8 bases not matched to a gene; V was cut back by 1 base and J by 10 bases. The CDR3 has 15 residues. Germline V gene sequence: CDR1 KGHDR, CDR2 SFDVKD. The CDR3 loop is CATSDLSGSIWEQFF. In nucleotides, the CDR3 is TGTGCCACCAGTGATTTAAGCGGGAGCATTTGGGAGCAGTTCTTC.

The V gene is TRBV10-1, the J gene TRBJ2-1, with D tentatively TRBD2 (5 bases). CDR1 is WNHNN and CDR2 is SYGVQD in the germline V gene (reference sequence). Trimming stripped 0 bases from V and 0 bases from J, with 9 bases between. The CDR3 extends over 16 amino acids. The CDR3 protein is CASSESPGFSYNEQFF. CDR3 sequence (DNA): TGCGCCAGCAGTGAGTCCCCGGGGTTCTCCTACAATGAGCAGTTCTTC.

This clonotype appeared many times. The J gene is TRBJ2-7, the V gene TRBV9; D is unclear. The germline V gene has CDR1 SGDLS and CDR2 YYNGEE. V lost 0 bases and J 0 bases, leaving 7 bases between the germline ends. The length of the CDR3 is 14 residues. The CDR3 bases are TGTGCCAGCAGCGTAGAGTGGAGCTCCTACGAGCAGTACTTC. As protein: CASSVEWSSYEQYF.

This clonotype was found many times. The rearrangement joins TRBV20-1 to TRBJ2-3; 10 bases are a match to TRBD2. Germline CDR1 DFQATT, CDR2 SNEGSKA (reference sequence). V was clipped by 4 bases and J by 3 bases; unmatched bases: 7. CDR3 length: 15 amino acids. In nucleotides, the CDR3 is TGCAGTGCTATCCTACTAGCGGGACTTACAGATACGCAGTATTTT. It yields the protein CSAILLAGLTDTQYF.